This T cell receptor (beta chain) was found in a study of T cell responses to AZD1222 COVID-19 vaccine. Study-level information: Pooled together were second doses at about 4 or about 12 weeks.

Trimming at V came to 1 base and at J to 2 bases, leaving 6 bases not matched to a gene. Germline lookup yields CDR1 LNHDA and CDR2 SQIVND (reference sequence). The CDR3 loop spans 16 amino acids. For this clone: The target antigen is unknown.

The assay was immunoSEQ multiplex PCR, and TCRdb's table has in-frame clones only and misses some. The sample holds about 170,000 clones, more than 90% seen once. General study findings and limits: Clonal diversity may have been underestimated in mostly white British donors. Repertoires were obtained only post-peak T cell response.

The sample in question was peripheral blood, obtained on day 0 of AZD1222 vaccination. The V gene is TRBV19, the J gene TRBJ2-7; 9 bases align to TRBD2. The clonotype comes from an adult in good health. CDR3 loop: CASSIGKASGTYEQYF. The CDR3 region has the DNA TGTGCCAGTAGTATAGGAAAGGCTAGCGGGACCTACGAGCAGTACTTC.